These 5 T cell receptor beta chains were sequenced from one sample in a study of shared clonotypes between healthy human individuals. TCRdb's copy holds only in-frame clones and misses some; the assay was immunoSEQ multiplex PCR. The data show approximately 530,000 clones, roughly 95% seen once. The specimen sequenced was naive CD4+ T cells sorted from blood. The subset denotes: CD45RA+ positively selected. These receptors were taken from a woman aged 25-40 years in good health.

The chain uses TRBV5-4 and TRBJ2-1; 14 bases map to TRBD2. Trimming at V came to 4 bases and at J to 7 bases, leaving 4 bases not matched to a gene. The CDR3 loop spans 15 amino acids. Germline V gene data show CDR1 as SGHNT and CDR2 as YYREEE (reference sequence). CDR3: CASSQGLAGDNEQFF. The CDR3 DNA sequence: TGTGCCAGCAGCCAGGGACTAGCGGGAGATAATGAGCAGTTCTTC.

The chain recombines TRBV5-5 with TRBJ2-7, with a tentative D call TRBD1 (6 bases). The germline gives CDR1 SGHKS, CDR2 YYEKEE (reference sequence). CDR3 size: 13 residues. Trimming removed 2 bases at V and 1 base at J, with 7 bases between. CDR3: CASSFQGSYEQYF. The CDR3 DNA reads as TGTGCCAGCAGCTTTCAGGGGTCCTACGAGCAGTACTTC.

The chain recombines TRBV28 with TRBJ1-4; unclear D gene. The CDR3 extends over 13 amino acids. The V gene's germline CDR1 is MDHEN and CDR2 SYDVKM. V lost 6 bases and J 6 bases, leaving 11 bases between the germline ends. The CDR3 nucleotides read TGTGCCAGCAGGACGGCGACATATGAAAAACTGTTTTTT. It is translated as CASRTATYEKLFF.

This clone was recorded a few times. The V gene is TRBV30, the J gene TRBJ1-1; D call uncertain. The CDR3 covers 14 residues. The germline gives CDR1 GTSNPN, CDR2 SVGIG (reference sequence). V lost 1 base to trimming and J lost 3 bases, with 12 bases between them. The CDR3 protein is CAWSGAQRHTEAFF. CDR3 DNA sequence: TGTGCCTGGAGTGGGGCACAGAGACACACTGAAGCTTTCTTT.

The gene calls are TRBV4-2 and TRBJ1-3, with D perhaps TRBD1 (6 bases). V lost 4 bases to trimming and J lost 9 bases, with 16 bases between them. This CDR3 is 14 amino acids long. In germline, CDR1 is LGHNA, CDR2 YNFKEQ. The CDR3 DNA sequence: TGTGCCAGCAGCCCGGGACCAAAGGGGGGCACCATATATTTT. It is translated as CASSPGPKGGTIYF.